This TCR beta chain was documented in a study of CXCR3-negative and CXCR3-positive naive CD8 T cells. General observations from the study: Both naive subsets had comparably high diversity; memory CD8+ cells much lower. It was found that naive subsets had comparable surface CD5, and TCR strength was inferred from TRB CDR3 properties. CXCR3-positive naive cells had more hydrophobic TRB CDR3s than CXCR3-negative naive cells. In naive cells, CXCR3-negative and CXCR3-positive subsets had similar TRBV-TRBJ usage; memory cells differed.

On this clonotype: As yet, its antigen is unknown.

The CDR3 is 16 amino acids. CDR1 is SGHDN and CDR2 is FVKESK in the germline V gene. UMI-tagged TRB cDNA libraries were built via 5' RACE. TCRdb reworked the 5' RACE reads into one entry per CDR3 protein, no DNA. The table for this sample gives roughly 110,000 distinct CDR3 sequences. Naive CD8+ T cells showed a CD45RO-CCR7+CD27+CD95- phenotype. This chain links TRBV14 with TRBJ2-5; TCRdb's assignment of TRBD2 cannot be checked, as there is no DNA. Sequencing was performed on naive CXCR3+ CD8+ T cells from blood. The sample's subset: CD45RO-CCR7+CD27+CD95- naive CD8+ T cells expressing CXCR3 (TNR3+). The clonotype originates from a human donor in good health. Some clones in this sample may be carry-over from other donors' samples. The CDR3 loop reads CASSQVRLAERETQYF.